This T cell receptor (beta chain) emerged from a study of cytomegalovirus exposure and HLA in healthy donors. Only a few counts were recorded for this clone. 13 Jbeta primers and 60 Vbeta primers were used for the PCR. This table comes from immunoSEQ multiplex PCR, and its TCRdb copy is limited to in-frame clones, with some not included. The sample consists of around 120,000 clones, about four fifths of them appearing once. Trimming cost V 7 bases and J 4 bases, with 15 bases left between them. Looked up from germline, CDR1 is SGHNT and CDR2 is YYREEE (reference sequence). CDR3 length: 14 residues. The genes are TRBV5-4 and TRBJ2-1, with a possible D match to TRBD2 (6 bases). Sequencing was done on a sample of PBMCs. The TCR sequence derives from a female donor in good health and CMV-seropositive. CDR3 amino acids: CASPSEGPYNEQFF. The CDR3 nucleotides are TGTGCCAGCCCCTCGGAGGGTCCATACAATGAGCAGTTCTTC.